The rows below give T cell receptor beta chains drawn from one sample of a study of T cell responses to AZD1222 COVID-19 vaccine. Some clones are missing from TCRdb's copy, which holds only in-frame ones; the method was immunoSEQ multiplex PCR. The data hold approximately 110,000 clones, with 88% observed a single time. The sequencing used peripheral blood, collected on day 0 of AZD1222 vaccination. Receptors originate from an adult in good health. CDR3s include the opening cysteine and the closing phenylalanine or tryptophan. Each record gives: V gene, J gene, clone size, D gene, CDR3 DNA, CDR3 protein. D genes are given only for firm matches. The size field is filled for only some rows; it gives once, few, many or a size class.

v_call: TRBV27; j_call: TRBJ2-2; clone_size: .; d_call: .; cdr3_nt: TGTGCCAGCAGTTTAATTGGAACAGGGACGAACACCGGGGAGCTGTTTTTT; cdr3_aa: CASSLIGTGTNTGELFF
v_call: TRBV19; j_call: TRBJ2-7; clone_size: once; d_call: .; cdr3_nt: TGTGCCAGTAGTATAACAGGGTCCGGGTCCTACGAGCAGTACTTC; cdr3_aa: CASSITGSGSYEQYF
v_call: TRBV28; j_call: TRBJ1-1; clone_size: once; d_call: .; cdr3_nt: TGTGCCAGCAGTTTGCCCGGGGGCACTGAAGCTTTCTTT; cdr3_aa: CASSLPGGTEAFF
v_call: TRBV5-4; j_call: TRBJ1-2; clone_size: .; d_call: .; cdr3_nt: TGTGCCAGCAGCGCTAGGACACCCAGGGACTATGGCTACACCTTC; cdr3_aa: CASSARTPRDYGYTF
v_call: TRBV25-1; j_call: TRBJ2-3; clone_size: .; d_call: .; cdr3_nt: TGTGCCAGCGGGCCGGGTGGTACGCAGTATTTT; cdr3_aa: CASGPGGTQYF
v_call: TRBV27; j_call: TRBJ2-7; clone_size: .; d_call: TRBD2; cdr3_nt: TGTGCCAGCAGTTTACTCCGGGAGGACTCCTACGAGCAGTACTTC; cdr3_aa: CASSLLREDSYEQYF
v_call: TRBV14; j_call: TRBJ2-3; clone_size: .; d_call: .; cdr3_nt: TGTGCCAGCAGCCCTACTATGCCCAGGATAACAGATACGCAGTATTTT; cdr3_aa: CASSPTMPRITDTQYF
v_call: TRBV11-3; j_call: TRBJ2-7; clone_size: once; d_call: .; cdr3_nt: TGTGCCAGCAGCTACGACAACTACGAGCAGTACTTC; cdr3_aa: CASSYDNYEQYF
v_call: TRBV30; j_call: TRBJ1-2; clone_size: .; d_call: TRBD1; cdr3_nt: TGTGCCTGGCCAGGGGGACAGGGGAACGGCTACACCTTC; cdr3_aa: CAWPGGQGNGYTF
v_call: TRBV4-3; j_call: TRBJ1-2; clone_size: .; d_call: .; cdr3_nt: TGCGCCAGCAGCCAAGGAGGGAGCTCTAACTATGGCTACACCTTC; cdr3_aa: CASSQGGSSNYGYTF